This T cell receptor (beta chain) was recovered during a study of shared clonotypes between healthy human individuals. Findings and limits, study-wide: In a handful of donors, around 5% of naive CD4 clonotypes appeared in common. What naive subsets generally showed was a larger estimated richness than memory subsets showed.

CDR3 length: 12 amino acids. V shed 5 bases and J shed 8 bases, with 9 bases lying between them. Germline CDR1 reads LNHDA; CDR2 reads SQIVND (reference sequence). Many counts were recorded for this clone. What it recognizes is unknown. Replicate PCRs for sorted subsets used 200 ng DNA; this equaled 25,000 to 30,000 T cell genomes. Sequencing was performed with immunoSEQ multiplex PCR; in TCRdb, only in-frame clones are kept and a portion is missing. In the table there are 950,000 to 1,100,000 clones, approximately 68% of which are singletons. The sequencing sample was made of memory CD4+ T cells sorted from blood. Subset described: CD45RA-negative fraction. The receptor comes from a man between 18 and 29 years old in good health. The rearrangement joins TRBV19 to TRBJ1-4, with a possible D match to TRBD1 (6 bases). The CDR3 spells CASSGGREKLFF. The CDR3 region has the DNA TGTGCCAGTAGTGGGGGCCGGGAAAAACTGTTTTTT.